This entry is about one T cell receptor (beta chain). There are a few counts of this clone. It has no known antigen specificity. No base quality information exists; no much larger clone differs at one position. The method behind the library was the immunoSEQ multiplex PCR assay. Sourced from immuneACCESS, this table was stored by TCRdb with only in-frame sequences that have V and J called. A share of the clones is absent; for the studies checked, an unresolved V gene accounts for under half, and the remainder has no known explanation. The sample includes around 75,000 clones, with over 70% observed a single time. The leading ten clones occupy approximately 30% of the sample. The CDR1 and CDR2 encoded by the germline V gene are SGHAT and FQNNGV. There are 15 amino acids in the CDR3, from cysteine to phenylalanine inclusive. The read is trimmed to its CDR3 DNA, 45 bases read in frame from base 1. V is shortened by 3 bases, J by 2 bases, and the region joining them spans 11 bases.

The sample belongs to a study of control samples from healthy donors and cancer patients (dated by TCRdb to 2019 to 2021). The origin of this receptor is a man aged 45-65 years in good health. The chain is encoded by TRBV11-2 joined to TRBJ1-3, with an unclear D gene assignment. Sequenced sample: blood. The nucleotide sequence is TGTGCCAGCAGCTTTGGGGAGGGAGCTGGAAACACCATATATTTT. Its translation is CASSFGEGAGNTIYF. The CDR3 plus the reference TRBV11-2 and TRBJ1-3 genes for the other parts give the full variable domain: EAGVAQSPRYKIIEKRQSVAFWCNPISGHATLYWYQQILGQGPKLLIQFQNNGVVDDSQLPKDRFSAERLKGVDSTLKIQPAKLEDSAVYLCASSFGEGAGNTIYFGEGSWLTVV.